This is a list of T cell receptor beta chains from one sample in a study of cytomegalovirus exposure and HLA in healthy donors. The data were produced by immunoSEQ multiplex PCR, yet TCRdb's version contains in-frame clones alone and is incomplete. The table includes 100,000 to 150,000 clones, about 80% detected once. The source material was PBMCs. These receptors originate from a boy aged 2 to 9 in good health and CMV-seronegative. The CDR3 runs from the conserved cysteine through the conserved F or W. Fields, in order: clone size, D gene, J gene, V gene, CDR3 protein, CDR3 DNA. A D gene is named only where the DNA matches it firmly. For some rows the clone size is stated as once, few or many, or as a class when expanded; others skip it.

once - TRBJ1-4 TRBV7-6 CASSLILRANEKLFF TGTGCCAGCAGCTTAATATTGAGGGCTAATGAAAAACTGTTTTTT
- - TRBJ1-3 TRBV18 CASSPLSTGLRGNTIYF TGTGCCAGCTCACCACTTTCTACAGGGCTTCGGGGAAACACCATATATTTT
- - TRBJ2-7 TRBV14 CASSHQHGTPYEQYF TGTGCCAGCAGCCATCAACATGGGACTCCCTACGAGCAGTACTTC
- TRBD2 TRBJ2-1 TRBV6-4 CASSDSSGSGGNEQFF TGTGCCAGCAGTGACTCGAGCGGGAGCGGTGGAAATGAGCAGTTCTTC
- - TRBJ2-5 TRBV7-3 CASSPTAQETQYF TGTGCCAGCAGCCCGACAGCCCAAGAGACCCAGTACTTC
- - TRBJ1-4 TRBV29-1 CSVATGQRASNATNEKLFF TGCAGCGTCGCTACAGGGCAAAGGGCAAGTAATGCAACTAATGAAAAACTGTTTTTT
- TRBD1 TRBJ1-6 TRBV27 CASTPHRGTYNSPLHF TGTGCCAGCACTCCCCACAGGGGTACCTATAATTCACCCCTCCACTTT
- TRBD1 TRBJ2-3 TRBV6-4 CASSERQGHTDTQYF TGTGCCAGCAGTGAAAGACAGGGACACACAGATACGCAGTATTTT
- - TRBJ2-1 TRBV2 CASSHNGRGYNEQFF TGTGCCAGCAGTCATAACGGGAGAGGTTACAATGAGCAGTTCTTC
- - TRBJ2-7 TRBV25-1 CASRTPRDEQYF TGTGCCAGCAGGACCCCTCGGGACGAGCAGTACTTC
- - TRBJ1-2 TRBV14 CASSQEMVRIYGYTF TGTGCCAGCAGCCAAGAAATGGTCAGGATATATGGCTACACCTTC
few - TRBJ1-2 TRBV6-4 CASSDGAVGYTF TGTGCCAGCAGTGACGGGGCGGTTGGCTACACCTTC
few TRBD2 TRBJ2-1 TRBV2 CASRALAGPTSYNEQFF TGTGCCAGCCGGGCACTAGCGGGACCGACCTCCTACAATGAGCAGTTCTTC
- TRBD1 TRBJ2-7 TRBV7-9 CASSPPTGSAHEQYF TGTGCCAGCAGCCCTCCGACAGGGTCGGCCCACGAGCAGTACTTC
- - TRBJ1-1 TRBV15 CATSRSGTPNTEAFF TGTGCCACCAGCAGATCCGGGACACCGAACACTGAAGCTTTCTTT
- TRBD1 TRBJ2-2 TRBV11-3 CASSPPGQGVAGELFF TGTGCCAGCAGCCCGCCGGGACAGGGTGTGGCCGGGGAGCTGTTTTTT
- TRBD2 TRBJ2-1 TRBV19 CASSFEGTSGNNEQFF TGTGCCAGTAGTTTTGAAGGGACTAGCGGAAACAATGAGCAGTTCTTC
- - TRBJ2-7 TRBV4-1 CASSQVVPGSYEQYF TGCGCCAGCAGCCAAGTCGTTCCGGGCTCCTACGAGCAGTACTTC
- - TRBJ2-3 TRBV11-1 CASSSDYTPVTDTQYF TGTGCCAGCAGCTCGGACTACACTCCCGTCACAGATACGCAGTATTTT
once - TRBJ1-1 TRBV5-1 CASSLGEMWTEAFF TGCGCCAGCAGCTTGGGAGAAATGTGGACTGAAGCTTTCTTT
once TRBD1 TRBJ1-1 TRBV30 CAWGTGASNTEAFF TGTGCCTGGGGGACAGGGGCATCGAACACTGAAGCTTTCTTT
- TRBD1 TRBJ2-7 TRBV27 CASSLTGALYEQYF TGTGCCAGCAGTTTGACAGGGGCTTTGTACGAGCAGTACTTC
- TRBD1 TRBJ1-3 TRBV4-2 CASSQDRAGGISGNTIYF TGTGCCAGCAGCCAAGACAGGGCAGGGGGTATCTCTGGAAACACCATATATTTT
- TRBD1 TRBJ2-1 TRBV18 CASSPLGQGGPNEQFF TGTGCCAGCTCACCACTAGGACAGGGCGGCCCCAATGAGCAGTTCTTC
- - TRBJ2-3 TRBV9 CASSVGSRGTDTQYF TGTGCCAGCAGCGTAGGATCGCGGGGCACAGATACGCAGTATTTT
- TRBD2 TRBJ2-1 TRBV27 CASSFHGLAGVEDEQFF TGTGCCAGCAGTTTCCACGGACTAGCGGGAGTTGAGGATGAGCAGTTCTTC
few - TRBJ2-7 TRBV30 CAWRVNLVYEQYF TGTGCCTGGAGGGTCAATCTAGTCTACGAGCAGTACTTC
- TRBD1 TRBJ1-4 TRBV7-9 CASSSLTGGLKEKLFF TGTGCCAGCAGCTCCCTGACAGGGGGCCTCAAGGAAAAACTGTTTTTT
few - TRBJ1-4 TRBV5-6 CASSIGPSEPGGYNEKLFF TGTGCCAGCAGTATTGGTCCGTCGGAACCGGGGGGGTATAATGAAAAACTGTTTTTT
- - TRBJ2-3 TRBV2 CASSDRYTDTQYF TGTGCCAGCAGTGATCGCTACACAGATACGCAGTATTTT
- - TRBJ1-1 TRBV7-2 CASSFVGHKNTEAFF TGTGCCAGCAGCTTCGTGGGACACAAGAACACTGAAGCTTTCTTT
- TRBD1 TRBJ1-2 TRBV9 CASSVGLMGQGAQSYGYTF TGTGCCAGCAGCGTAGGTCTTATGGGGCAGGGGGCGCAGAGCTATGGCTACACCTTC
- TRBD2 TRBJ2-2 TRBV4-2 CASSQGLSGANTGELFF TGTGCCAGCAGCCAAGGGCTTAGCGGGGCGAACACCGGGGAGCTGTTTTTT
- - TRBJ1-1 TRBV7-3 CASRIGGNTEAFF TGTGCCAGCAGAATCGGGGGGAACACTGAAGCTTTCTTT
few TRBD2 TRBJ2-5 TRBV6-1 CASSERGAGWETQYF TGTGCCAGCAGTGAAAGGGGAGCGGGATGGGAGACCCAGTACTTC
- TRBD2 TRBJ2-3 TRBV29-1 CSGRTSGTDTQYF TGCAGCGGCCGGACTAGCGGCACAGATACGCAGTATTTT
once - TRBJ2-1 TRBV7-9 CASSLVLAYNNEQFF TGTGCCAGCAGCTTAGTTCTAGCGTATAACAATGAGCAGTTCTTC
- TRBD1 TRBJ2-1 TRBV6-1 CASSELQDRVNEQFF TGTGCCAGCAGTGAACTGCAAGACAGGGTCAATGAGCAGTTCTTC
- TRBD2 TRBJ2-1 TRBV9 CASSVLAGDINEQFF TGTGCCAGCAGCGTTCTAGCGGGGGATATAAATGAGCAGTTCTTC
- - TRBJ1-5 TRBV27 CASSYDYLHYPQHF TGTGCCAGCAGTTATGACTACCTTCACTACCCCCAGCATTTT
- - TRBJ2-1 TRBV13 CASSFGDNEQFF TGTGCCAGCAGCTTCGGAGACAATGAGCAGTTCTTC
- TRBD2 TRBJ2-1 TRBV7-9 CATDFGGSSYNEQFF TGTGCCACCGATTTTGGCGGGAGCTCCTACAATGAGCAGTTCTTC
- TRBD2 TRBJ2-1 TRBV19 CASSAYPGLAGRYNEQFF TGTGCCAGTAGTGCCTACCCAGGACTAGCCGGCCGCTACAATGAGCAGTTCTTC
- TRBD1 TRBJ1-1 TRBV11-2 CASSNWDRTTEAFF TGTGCCAGCAGCAATTGGGACAGGACCACTGAAGCTTTCTTT
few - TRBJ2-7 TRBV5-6 CASSAEGFRQYF TGTGCCAGCAGCGCTGAGGGCTTTAGGCAGTACTTC